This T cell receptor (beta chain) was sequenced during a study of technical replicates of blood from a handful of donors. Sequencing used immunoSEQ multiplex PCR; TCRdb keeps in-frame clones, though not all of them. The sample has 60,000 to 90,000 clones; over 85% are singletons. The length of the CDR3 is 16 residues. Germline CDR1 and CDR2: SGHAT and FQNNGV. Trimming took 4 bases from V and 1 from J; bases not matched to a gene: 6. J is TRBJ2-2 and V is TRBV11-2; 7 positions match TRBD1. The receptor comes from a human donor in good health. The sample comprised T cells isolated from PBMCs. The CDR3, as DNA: TGTGCCAGCAGCTCCCAGACAGGGAAGAACACCGGGGAGCTGTTTTTT. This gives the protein CASSSQTGKNTGELFF.